These 19 T cell receptor beta chains came from one sample sequenced in a study of immune cell composition in non-small cell lung cancer (dated by TCRdb to the late 2010s). The library was produced with the immunoSEQ multiplex PCR assay. TCRdb's version of the immuneACCESS table is confined to in-frame rearrangements and falls short of the full clone set. An unresolved V gene accounts for under half of the shortfall where checked; the remainder is of unknown origin. Present in this sample are 1,500 to 2,000 clones, roughly two thirds of which were seen just once. Approximately 15% of the sample comes from the top ten. Normal lung samples were non-adjacent lung tissue taken as far from the tumour as possible, at least 3 cm away, from the same patient. Source material: non-adjacent lung tissue. These receptors were taken from a human donor with non-small cell lung cancer.

Turning to this clone: Other DNA sequences in this specimen translate into the identical CDR3. The V gene is TRBV7-9, the J gene TRBJ1-6; TRBD1 matches at 8 bases. The V gene's germline CDR1 is SEHNR and CDR2 FQNEAQ (reference sequence). The length of the CDR3 is 16 residues. The V and J ends lost 5 bases and 4 bases, in that order; junction bases with no gene match: 7. CDR3 protein: CASSLGQGFYNSPLHF. The DNA of the CDR3 is TGTGCCAGCAGCCTAGGACAGGGCTTTTATAATTCACCCCTCCACTTT.

The V gene is TRBV7-9, the J gene TRBJ1-6; 9 bases match TRBD1. V dropped 3 bases and J dropped 7; count of bases not matched to a gene: 4. CDR1 and CDR2 from the germline V gene are SEHNR and FQNEAQ (reference sequence). The CDR3 length is 15 residues. The CDR3 loop reads CASSLQGTGNSPLHF. The CDR3 DNA follows: TGTGCCAGCAGCTTGCAAGGGACAGGGAATTCACCCCTCCACTTT.

The chain is built from TRBV7-7 and TRBJ2-1; 10 bases match TRBD2. Germline V gene sequence: CDR1 SSHAT, CDR2 FNYEAQ (reference sequence). The CDR3 runs 14 residues. After removal of 2 bases from V and 7 bases from J, the junction contained 2 bases not matched to a gene. CDR3 sequence: CASSLTLAGNEQFF. The CDR3 DNA reads TGTGCCAGCAGCTTAACACTAGCGGGAAATGAGCAGTTCTTC. The variable domain in full, completed from reference TRBV7-7 and TRBJ2-1, reads GAGVSQSPRYKVTKRGQDVTLRCDPISSHATLYWYQQALGQGPEFLTYFNYEAQPDKSGLPSDRFSAERPEGSISTLTIQRTEQRDSAMYRCASSLTLAGNEQFFGPGTRLTVL.

The chain joins TRBV18 to TRBJ1-2, with 8 bases that match TRBD1. Germline V gene sequence: CDR1 KGHSH, CDR2 LQKENI. CDR3 length: 15 amino acids. Germline trimming cut 2 bases from V and 0 bases from J; bases unmatched to any gene: 2. DNA for the CDR3: TGTGCCAGCTCACCATCGGGACAGGCTAACTATGGCTACACCTTC. It encodes CASSPSGQANYGYTF.

V is TRBV7-3 and J is TRBJ2-1, with D maybe TRBD1 (8 bases). Per germline, CDR1 SGHTA and CDR2 FQGTGA. V was cut by 1 base and J by 4 bases, with 17 bases left in between. The CDR3 runs 17 residues. The CDR3 reads CASSLIPSGQGYNEQFF. CDR3 nucleotide sequence: TGTGCCAGCAGCTTAATCCCTAGCGGACAGGGATACAATGAGCAGTTCTTC.

This clone has more than one count but fewer than ten. The gene calls are TRBV15 and TRBJ2-3, with D perhaps matching TRBD1 (6 bases). Between the trimmed V and J ends, which lost 0 bases and 3 bases, there was a span of 13 bases. CDR3 length: 16 amino acids. Germline V gene lookup returns CDR1 LNHNV and CDR2 YYDKDF (reference sequence). The CDR3 bases are TGTGCCACCAGCAGAGATTGGGGGCGCGGAACAGATACGCAGTATTTT. This sequence encodes CATSRDWGRGTDTQYF. Drawing the rest from reference TRBV15 and TRBJ2-3, the complete variable domain is DAMVIQNPRYQVTQFGKPVTLSCSQTLNHNVMYWYQQKSSQAPKLLFHYYDKDFNNEADTPDNFQSRRPNTSFCFLDIRSPGLGDTAMYLCATSRDWGRGTDTQYFGPGTRLTVL.

This clone is judged large. The V gene is TRBV27, the J gene TRBJ1-1, with D hard to call. CDR1 and CDR2 from the germline V gene are MNHEY and SMNVEV (reference sequence). The CDR3 totals 14 residues. V dropped 3 bases and J dropped 0 bases, with 8 bases sitting between them. The CDR3 DNA reads as TGTGCCAGCAGTTTGCGGGGTCTGAACACTGAAGCTTTCTTT. This codes for CASSLRGLNTEAFF.

This clone was seen a handful of times. V usage is TRBV7-2 and J usage is TRBJ2-7; TRBD1 is a possible D gene (6 bases). V was trimmed by 1 base and J by 3 bases, leaving 13 bases between them. Germline CDR1 is SGHTA and CDR2 is FQGNSA. The length of the CDR3 is 15 residues. CDR3 protein: CASSLGGQSLYEQYF. The DNA for the CDR3 is TGTGCCAGCAGCTTAGGAGGACAGTCCCTCTACGAGCAGTACTTC.

The J gene is TRBJ2-1, the V gene TRBV18, with TRBD1 matching over 8 bases. The CDR3 covers 14 residues. CDR1 and CDR2 (germline): KGHSH, LQKENI. The J segment lost 4 bases and the V segment lost 3 bases, leaving 2 bases of the junction unmatched. The CDR3 DNA reads as TGTGCCAGCTCACCGGGACAGGAGTACAATGAGCAGTTCTTC. As protein: CASSPGQEYNEQFF.

A note on this clone: Distinct nucleotide sequences in the sample also encode this CDR3. The chain couples TRBV4-1 to TRBJ2-3; D gene ambiguous. Germline CDR1 is MGHRA and CDR2 is YSYEKL. The V gene lost 0 bases and the J gene lost 4 bases, with 5 bases spanning the gap. CDR3 length: 13 amino acids. CDR3 bases: TGCGCCAGCAGCCAAGATCGGTCAGATACGCAGTATTTT. Protein product: CASSQDRSDTQYF.

V gene TRBV27 combines with J gene TRBJ2-3; TRBD1 matches 8 bases. Trimming removed 5 bases from V and 3 bases from J; junction bases left unmatched: 7. This CDR3 region has 15 residues. Germline CDR1 is MNHEY and CDR2 is SMNVEV (reference sequence). The CDR3 here is CASSPRTGTTDTQYF. In DNA, the CDR3 is TGTGCCAGCAGTCCGAGGACAGGGACGACAGATACGCAGTATTTT.

This clone was seen only once. The V call is TRBV11-1, the J call TRBJ2-4; D is possibly TRBD2 (6 bases). Between the trimmed V and J ends, which lost 1 base and 3 bases, there was a span of 10 bases. CDR1 and CDR2 from the germline V gene are SGHAT and FQDESV (reference sequence). The CDR3 spans 15 residues. DNA of the CDR3: TGTGCCAGCAGCTTAGTGCAGGGAGGCAAAAACATTCAGTACTTC. Translated: CASSLVQGGKNIQYF.

V and J are TRBV4-3 and TRBJ2-2; possibly TRBD2 for D (5 bases). V dropped 4 bases and J dropped 4 bases, with 19 bases sitting between them. Germline CDR1 reads LGHNA; CDR2 reads YSLEER. The CDR3 has 17 amino acids. The CDR3 here is CASSPGVVEEVTGELFF. In nucleotides, the CDR3 is TGCGCCAGCAGCCCGGGTGTGGTGGAGGAGGTCACCGGGGAGCTGTTTTTT.

The rearrangement links TRBV19 to TRBJ1-3; D is ambiguous. The CDR3 totals 15 residues. The ends were cut back, 9 bases at V and 0 bases at J, with 15 bases in the middle. CDR1 LNHDA and CDR2 SQIVND come from the germline V gene (reference sequence). The DNA for the CDR3 is TGTGCCAGCCCTTCCGGGGAGGGCTCTGGAAACACCATATATTTT. Protein: CASPSGEGSGNTIYF.

The V and J genes are TRBV6-5 and TRBJ2-7; TRBD1 aligns across 8 bases. The germline V gene encodes CDR1 MNHEY and CDR2 SVGAGI. Unmatched junction bases numbered 7, after V lost 5 bases and J lost 4 bases. The CDR3 has 14 amino acids. The CDR3 DNA sequence: TGTGCCAGCAGTCGGGACAGGTGGGGTTACGAGCAGTACTTC. It is translated as CASSRDRWGYEQYF.

The table lists this clone with a few counts. The V call is TRBV6-1, the J call TRBJ1-4; no firm D call. CDR1 MNHNS and CDR2 SASEGT come from the germline V gene. Trimming stripped 4 bases from V and 8 bases from J, with 8 bases between. This CDR3 is 12 amino acids long. For the CDR3, the DNA is TGTGCCAGCAGTGGGAGTCTGGAAAAACTGTTTTTT. It specifies CASSGSLEKLFF.

Only a few counts were recorded for this clone. The rearrangement joins TRBV27 to TRBJ2-1, with 10 bases identical to TRBD2. Trimming cost V 8 bases and J 7 bases; bases outside gene matches: 8. The V gene's germline CDR1 is MNHEY and CDR2 SMNVEV (reference sequence). This CDR3 spans 14 amino acids. The DNA of the CDR3 is TGTGCCAGCCGCAGCGGGGGGGCGAGGAATGAGCAGTTCTTC. Translated: CASRSGGARNEQFF.

This clone showed up just once. V and J are TRBV7-9 and TRBJ1-5; tentative D call: TRBD1 (6 bases). The CDR3 runs 15 residues. Germline assignment: CDR1 SEHNR and CDR2 FQNEAQ (reference sequence). The V end lost 1 base, the J end lost 3 bases, and 10 bases lay between the germline ends. The CDR3 reads CASSLDREDNQPQHF. In DNA, the CDR3 is TGTGCCAGCAGCTTAGACAGGGAAGACAATCAGCCCCAGCATTTT.

The CDR3 sequence is CASSEQGVFDSPLHF. The CDR3 DNA reads as TGTGCCAGCAGTGAACAGGGGGTGTTTGATTCACCCCTCCACTTT. The chain joins TRBV6-1 to TRBJ1-6; 7 bases fit TRBD1. The germline CDR1 and CDR2 sequences are MNHNS and SASEGT. Trimming cost V 2 bases and J 8 bases; bases outside gene matches: 6. The CDR3 is made up of 15 amino acids.